This TCR beta chain stems from a study of siplizumab effects on memory and regulatory T cells. This CDR3 region has 14 residues. Germline CDR1 and CDR2: MNHEY and SMNVEV (reference sequence). The V gene lost 6 bases and the J gene lost 0 bases, with 12 bases spanning the gap. Clones were sequenced by immunoSEQ multiplex PCR, and TCRdb holds only the in-frame ones, with some missing. The sample has some 46,000 clones; roughly 93% are singletons. Whole-study findings and limits: Apparently key alloresponse contributors, naive T cells also seemed more diverse than memory cells. The study found that mappable alloreactive CD4+ clones averaged approximately 69% Treg-derived with siplizumab and approximately 28% in controls.

Comments on this clone: No antigen is known for it.

The receptor comes from a human donor in good health. The chain uses TRBV27 and TRBJ2-7; D is ambiguous. Sequenced input: CD8+ T cells sorted from blood. The CDR3 is CASRTLGNSYEQYF. The CDR3 DNA is TGTGCCAGCAGAACCCTTGGAAACTCCTACGAGCAGTACTTC.